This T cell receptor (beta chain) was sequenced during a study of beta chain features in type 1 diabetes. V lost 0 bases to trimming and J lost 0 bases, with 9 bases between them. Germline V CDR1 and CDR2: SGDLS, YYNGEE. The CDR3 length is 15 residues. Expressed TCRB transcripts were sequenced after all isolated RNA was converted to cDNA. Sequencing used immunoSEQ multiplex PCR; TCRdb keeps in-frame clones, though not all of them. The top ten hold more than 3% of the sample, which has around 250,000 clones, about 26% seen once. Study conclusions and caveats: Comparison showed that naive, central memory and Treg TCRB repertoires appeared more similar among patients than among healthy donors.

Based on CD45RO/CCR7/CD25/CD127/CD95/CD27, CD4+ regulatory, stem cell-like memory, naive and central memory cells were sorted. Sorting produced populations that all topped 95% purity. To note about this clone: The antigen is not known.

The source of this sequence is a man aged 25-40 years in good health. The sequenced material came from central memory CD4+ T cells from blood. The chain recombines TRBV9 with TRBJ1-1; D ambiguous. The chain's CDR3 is CASSVGSRMNTEAFF. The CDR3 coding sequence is TGTGCCAGCAGCGTAGGCAGCAGGATGAACACTGAAGCTTTCTTT.